Listed below are T cell receptor beta chains from one sample, sequenced in a study of CD8 T cells in Susac syndrome. MiXCR, run by TCRdb on the immunoSEQ multiplex PCR reads, gives a single entry per CDR3 protein. There are hundreds of thousands of distinct CDR3 sequences in the sample; 80% to 95% occur only once, and around 0.14% lies in the top ten. Sequencing input: CD8+ T cells from PBMCs. Receptors were obtained from a human donor with multiple sclerosis. CDR3s include the opening cysteine and the closing phenylalanine or tryptophan. D genes are given only for firm matches. Rows give clone size only sometimes, using once, few, many, or a class for an expanded clone.

DNA	CDR3	V	J	size	D
TGTGCCAGCAGTTACGAACTCTCTGATACGCAGTATTTT	CASSYELSDTQYF	TRBV6-5	TRBJ2-3	once	NA
TGTGCCAGCTCATTAGCCGGGACTAGCGGGAACAATGAGCAGTTCTTC	CASSLAGTSGNNEQFF	TRBV18	TRBJ2-1	NA	TRBD2
TGCAGTGCTAGAGAGCTAGCGGACACCTACGAGCAGTACTTC	CSARELADTYEQYF	TRBV20-1	TRBJ2-7	NA	TRBD2
TGTGCCTGGGAACCGGGACAGGGGGCCGGGGAGCTGTTTTTT	CAWEPGQGAGELFF	TRBV30	TRBJ2-2	NA	TRBD1
TGCGCCAGCAGCCAAGAATCCCTAGCGGGGGCGACCTACGAGCAGTACTTC	CASSQESLAGATYEQYF	TRBV4-3	TRBJ2-7	NA	TRBD2
TGCGCCAGCAGCTTGGTGGGAGAGAACACCGGGGAGCTGTTTTTT	CASSLVGENTGELFF	TRBV5-1	TRBJ2-2	NA	NA
TGTGCCAGCAGTCCGAGCCGATTGACGGGGCTGTATAGCAATCAGCCCCAGCATTTT	CASSPSRLTGLYSNQPQHF	TRBV27	TRBJ1-5	NA	NA
TGTGCCAGCAGCGCCCGTTCACAGGGGGACACTGAAGCTTTCTTT	CASSARSQGDTEAFF	TRBV7-9	TRBJ1-1	NA	TRBD1
TGTGCCAGCAGCTTAGGTATCGGGTCACACTCTGAAGCTTTCTTT	CASSLGIGSHSEAFF	TRBV11-3	TRBJ1-1	NA	NA
TGCAGTGCTGTCGGAGCGGAAGACACAGATACGCAGTATTTT	CSAVGAEDTDTQYF	TRBV20-1	TRBJ2-3	NA	NA
TGCGCCAGCAGCCAAGGTCACTCCCTGAACACTGAAGCTTTCTTT	CASSQGHSLNTEAFF	TRBV4-3	TRBJ1-1	NA	NA
TGTGCCAGCAGCCAAGATCGGATCACAGATACGCAGTATTTT	CASSQDRITDTQYF	TRBV3-1	TRBJ2-3	NA	NA
TGTGCCAGCAGCTCTTTAGCGGGAGTTCGAGATACGCAGTATTTT	CASSSLAGVRDTQYF	TRBV7-9	TRBJ2-3	NA	TRBD2
TGTGCCAGCAGCTTGGTTCCCAGGGTCAACACCGGGGAGCTGTTTTTT	CASSLVPRVNTGELFF	TRBV5-6	TRBJ2-2	NA	NA
TGTGCCAGCAGCGGGTATGACACTGAAGCTTTCTTT	CASSGYDTEAFF	TRBV9	TRBJ1-1	NA	NA
TGTGCCAGTAGTATAGTTGAGTCGGGTCAGCCCCAGCATTTT	CASSIVESGQPQHF	TRBV19	TRBJ1-5	NA	NA
TGTGCCAGCAGGGGGGGCGCAGGCTATGGCTACACCTTC	CASRGGAGYGYTF	TRBV6-6	TRBJ1-2	NA	NA